This T cell receptor (beta chain) emerged from a study of response to subunit inactivated influenza vaccine. The study's findings and limits: Authors suggested each seasonal influenza vaccination recruits few new T cells.

TCRdb reanalysed the RT-PCR reads using MiXCR and keeps one entry per CDR3 protein. The repertoire holds under 800,000 distinct CDR3 sequences, with roughly 14% as singletons. Between the trimmed V and J ends, which lost 3 bases and 4 bases, there was a span of 24 bases. This CDR3 contains 18 residues. Per the germline V gene, CDR1 is LGHNA and CDR2 is YSLEER. With respect to this clonotype: Its antigen is still unknown.

The gene calls are TRBV4-3 and TRBJ2-5, with D possibly being TRBD1 (7 bases). The source of this sequence is a man aged 45 to 65 who received an inactivated influenza vaccine. This material consisted of PBMCs from blood, taken approximately 15 days before vaccination. The CDR3 reads CASSHMSWRGHMGETQYF. CDR3 sequence (DNA): TGCGCCAGCAGCCACATGAGTTGGAGGGGGCACATGGGAGAGACCCAGTACTTC.